Included here is one TCR beta chain sequence, with context. Antigen specificity is unknown. These data originate in a study of CD8+CD57+ T cells in acquired aplastic anemia. Study results and limitations: Found in both controls and patients were around 30 CD8+ CDR3 sequences.

The TCR beta profiling, which covered VDJ combination and CDR3 sequence, was carried out using genomic DNA as the template. TCRdb processed the reads anew with MiXCR; each CDR3 protein has one entry. The sample has about 190,000 distinct CDR3 sequences, around half seen once. The CDR3 totals 15 residues. In germline, CDR1 is SNHLY, CDR2 FYNNEI. The V gene lost 4 bases and the J gene lost 9 bases, with 16 bases spanning the gap. The authors sequenced patients whose flow cytometry had shown CD8+CD57+ cell expansion. The sample consisted of sorted CD4+, CD8+, or CD8+CD57+ T cells (not recorded which) from PBMCs. V is TRBV2 and J is TRBJ1-6, with D possibly being TRBD1 (5 bases). The clonotype comes from a human donor with aplastic anemia. CDR3 DNA sequence: TGTGCCAGCAGTGGATCTCAGGGAGTGGCTTCACCCCTCCACTTT. It codes for CASSGSQGVASPLHF.